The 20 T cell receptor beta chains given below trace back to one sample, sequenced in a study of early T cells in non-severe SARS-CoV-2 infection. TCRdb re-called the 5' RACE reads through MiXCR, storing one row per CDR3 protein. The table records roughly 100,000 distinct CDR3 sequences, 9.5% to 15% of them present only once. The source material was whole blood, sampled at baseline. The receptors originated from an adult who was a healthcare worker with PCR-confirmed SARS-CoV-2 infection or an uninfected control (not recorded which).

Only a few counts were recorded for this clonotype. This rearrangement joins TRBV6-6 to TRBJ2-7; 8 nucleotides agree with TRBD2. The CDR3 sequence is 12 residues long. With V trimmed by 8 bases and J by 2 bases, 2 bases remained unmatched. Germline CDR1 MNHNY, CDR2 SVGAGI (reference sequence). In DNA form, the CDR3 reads TGTGCCAGCGGAGCGGGAGCCTACGAGCAGTACTTC. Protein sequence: CASGAGAYEQYF.

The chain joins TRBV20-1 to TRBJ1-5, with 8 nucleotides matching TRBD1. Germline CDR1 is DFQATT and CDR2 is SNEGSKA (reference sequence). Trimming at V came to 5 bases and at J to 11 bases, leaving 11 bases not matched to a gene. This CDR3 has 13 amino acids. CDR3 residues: CSAGTGAREAQHF. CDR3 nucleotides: TGCAGTGCTGGGACAGGCGCCAGGGAGGCCCAGCATTTT.

CDR3 loop: CASSLGGQGGSPLHF. CDR3 in DNA: TGTGCCAGCAGCTTGGGTGGACAGGGCGGTTCACCCCTCCACTTT. The chain recombines TRBV7-9 with TRBJ1-6; the match to TRBD1 covers 8 bases. Germline V lookup: CDR1 SEHNR, CDR2 FQNEAQ (reference sequence). The CDR3 is made up of 15 amino acids. Trimming cost V 3 bases and J 9 bases; bases outside gene matches: 7.

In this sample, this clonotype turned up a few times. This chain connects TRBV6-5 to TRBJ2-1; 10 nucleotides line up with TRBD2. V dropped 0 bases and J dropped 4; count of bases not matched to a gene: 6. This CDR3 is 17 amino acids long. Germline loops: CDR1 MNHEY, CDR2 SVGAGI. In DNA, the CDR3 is TGTGCCAGCAGTTACTCCCCTAGCGGGAGCGGTTACAATGAGCAGTTCTTC. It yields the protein CASSYSPSGSGYNEQFF.

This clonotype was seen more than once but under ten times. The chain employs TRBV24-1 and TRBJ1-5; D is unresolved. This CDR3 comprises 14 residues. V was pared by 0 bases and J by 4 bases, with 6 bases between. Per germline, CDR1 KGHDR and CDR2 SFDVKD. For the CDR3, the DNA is TGTGCCACCAGTGATTTGGGCGGTAATCAGCCCCAGCATTTT. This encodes CATSDLGGNQPQHF.

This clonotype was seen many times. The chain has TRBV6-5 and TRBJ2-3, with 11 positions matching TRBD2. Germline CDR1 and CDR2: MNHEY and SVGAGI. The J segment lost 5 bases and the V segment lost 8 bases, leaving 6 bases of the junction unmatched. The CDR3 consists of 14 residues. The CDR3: CASALAGGRDTQYF. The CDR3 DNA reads TGTGCCAGCGCGCTAGCGGGGGGCCGAGATACGCAGTATTTT.

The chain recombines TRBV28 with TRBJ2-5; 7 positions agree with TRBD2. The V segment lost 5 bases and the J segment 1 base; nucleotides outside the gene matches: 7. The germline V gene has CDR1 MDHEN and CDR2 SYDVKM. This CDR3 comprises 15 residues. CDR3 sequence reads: CASSPQGLTQETQYF. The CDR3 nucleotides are TGTGCCAGCAGTCCCCAGGGACTAACCCAAGAGACCCAGTACTTC.

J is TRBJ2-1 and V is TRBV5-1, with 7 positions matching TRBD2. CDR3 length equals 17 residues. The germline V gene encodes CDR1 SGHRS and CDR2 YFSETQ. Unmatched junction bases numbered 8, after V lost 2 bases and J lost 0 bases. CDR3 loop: CASSLAPGTNSYNEQFF. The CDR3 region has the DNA TGCGCCAGCAGCTTAGCCCCGGGGACTAACTCCTACAATGAGCAGTTCTTC.

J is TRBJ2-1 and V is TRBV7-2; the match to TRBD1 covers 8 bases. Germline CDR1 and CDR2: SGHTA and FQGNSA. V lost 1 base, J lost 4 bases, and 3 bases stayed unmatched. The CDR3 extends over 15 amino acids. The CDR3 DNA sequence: TGTGCCAGCAGCTTAGAGGACAGGGTATACAATGAGCAGTTCTTC. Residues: CASSLEDRVYNEQFF.

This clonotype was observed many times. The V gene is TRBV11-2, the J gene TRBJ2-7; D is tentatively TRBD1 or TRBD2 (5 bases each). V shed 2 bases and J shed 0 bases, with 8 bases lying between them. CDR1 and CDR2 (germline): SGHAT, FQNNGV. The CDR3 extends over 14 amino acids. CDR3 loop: CASSLWGSSYEQYF. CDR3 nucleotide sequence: TGTGCCAGCAGCTTATGGGGGAGCTCCTACGAGCAGTACTTC. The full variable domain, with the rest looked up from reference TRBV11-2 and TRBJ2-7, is EAGVAQSPRYKIIEKRQSVAFWCNPISGHATLYWYQQILGQGPKLLIQFQNNGVVDDSQLPKDRFSAERLKGVDSTLKIQPAKLEDSAVYLCASSLWGSSYEQYFGPGTRLTVT.

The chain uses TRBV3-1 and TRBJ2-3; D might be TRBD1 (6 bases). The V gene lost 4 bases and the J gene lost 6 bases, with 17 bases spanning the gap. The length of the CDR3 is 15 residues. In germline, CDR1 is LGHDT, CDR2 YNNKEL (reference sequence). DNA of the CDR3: TGTGCCAGCAGCCCTTCGCGGTGGCAGGGGGATACGCAGTATTTT. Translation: CASSPSRWQGDTQYF.

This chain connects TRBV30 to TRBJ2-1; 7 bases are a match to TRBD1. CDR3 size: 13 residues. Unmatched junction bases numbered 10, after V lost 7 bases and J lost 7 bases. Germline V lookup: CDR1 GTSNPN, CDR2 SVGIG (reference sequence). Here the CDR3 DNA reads TGTGCCTCCGGACAGGAGTTCGGGAATGAGCAGTTCTTC. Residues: CASGQEFGNEQFF.

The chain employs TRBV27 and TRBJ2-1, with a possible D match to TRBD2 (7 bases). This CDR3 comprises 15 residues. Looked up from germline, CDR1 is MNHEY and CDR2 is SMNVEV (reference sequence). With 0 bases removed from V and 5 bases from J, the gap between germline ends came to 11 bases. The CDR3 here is CASSLSGGGNNEQFF. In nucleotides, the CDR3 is TGTGCCAGCAGTTTATCAGGGGGGGGCAACAATGAGCAGTTCTTC.

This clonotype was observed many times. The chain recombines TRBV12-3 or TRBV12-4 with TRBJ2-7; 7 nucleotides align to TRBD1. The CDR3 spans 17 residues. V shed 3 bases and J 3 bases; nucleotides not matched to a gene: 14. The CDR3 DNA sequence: TGTGCCAGCAGTTTTCAGGCCTGGGGACAGAATCACTACGAGCAGTACTTC. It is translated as CASSFQAWGQNHYEQYF.

In DNA form, the CDR3 reads TGCGCCAGCAGTGAGGGAACTGGGCACCAGCCCCAGCATTTT. This gives the protein CASSEGTGHQPQHF. V and J are TRBV10-1 and TRBJ1-5, with D hard to call. The CDR3 length is 14 residues. Trimming shortened V by 2 bases and J by 7 bases, and 12 bases separated the two germline ends. The V gene's germline CDR1 is WNHNN and CDR2 SYGVQD (reference sequence).

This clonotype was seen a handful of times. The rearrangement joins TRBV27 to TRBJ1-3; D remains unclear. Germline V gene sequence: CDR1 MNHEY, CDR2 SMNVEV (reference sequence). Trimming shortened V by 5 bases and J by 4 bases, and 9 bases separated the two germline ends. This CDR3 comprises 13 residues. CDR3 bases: TGTGCCAGCAGTACTACAGCGGGAAACACCATATATTTT. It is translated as CASSTTAGNTIYF.

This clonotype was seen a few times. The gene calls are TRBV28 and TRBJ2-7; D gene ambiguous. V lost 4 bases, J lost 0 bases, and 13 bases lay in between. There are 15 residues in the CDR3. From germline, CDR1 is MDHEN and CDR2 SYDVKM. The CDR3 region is CASSSSLGPSYEQYF. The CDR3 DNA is TGTGCCAGCAGTTCTTCCTTAGGGCCCTCCTACGAGCAGTACTTC. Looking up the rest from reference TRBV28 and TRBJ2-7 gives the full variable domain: DVKVTQSSRYLVKRTGEKVFLECVQDMDHENMFWYRQDPGLGLRLIYFSYDVKMKEKGDIPEGYSVSREKKERFSLILESASTNQTSMYLCASSSSLGPSYEQYFGPGTRLTVT.

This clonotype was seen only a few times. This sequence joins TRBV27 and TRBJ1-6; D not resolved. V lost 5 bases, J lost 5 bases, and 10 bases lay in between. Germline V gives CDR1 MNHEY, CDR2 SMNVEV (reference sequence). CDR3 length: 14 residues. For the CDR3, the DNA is TGTGCCAGCAGTCGCGGGGTGGATAATTCACCCCTCCACTTT. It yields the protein CASSRGVDNSPLHF.

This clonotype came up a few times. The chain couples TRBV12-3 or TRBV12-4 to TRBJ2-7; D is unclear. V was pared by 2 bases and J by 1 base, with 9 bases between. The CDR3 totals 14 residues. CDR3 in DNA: TGTGCCAGCAGTTTAAGACGGCGGTCCTACGAGCAGTACTTC. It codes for CASSLRRRSYEQYF.

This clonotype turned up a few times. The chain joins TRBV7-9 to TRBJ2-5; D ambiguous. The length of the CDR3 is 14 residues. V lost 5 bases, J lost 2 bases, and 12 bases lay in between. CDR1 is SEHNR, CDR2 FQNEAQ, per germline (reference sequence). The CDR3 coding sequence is TGTGCCAGCAGCCGATCGGACGGACAAGAGACCCAGTACTTC. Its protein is CASSRSDGQETQYF.